This TCR beta chain stems from a study of shared clonotypes between healthy human individuals. TCRdb keeps only in-frame clones here, not all; method: immunoSEQ multiplex PCR. The data show some 1.5 million clones, roughly 97% seen once. Study conclusions and caveats: Rarefaction curves obtained for sorted subsets showed sequencing incomplete despite large depth. The generation probabilities recorded for non-shared clonotypes fell below those of clonotypes shared by all four donors.

CDR3 length: 15 amino acids. Looked up from germline, CDR1 is SGHTA and CDR2 is FQGNSA. J lost 4 bases, V lost 1 base, and 5 bases had no gene match. Comments on this clone: What it binds is not known.

Sequenced material: naive CD4+ T cells sorted from blood. The subset is: CD45RA+ positively selected. The chain recombines TRBV7-2 with TRBJ2-7, with TRBD2 matching over 9 bases. This receptor was taken from a man aged 30-40 years in good health. CDR3 DNA: TGTGCCAGCAGCTTAGTAGCTAGCGGGGAATACGAGCAGTACTTC. Residues: CASSLVASGEYEQYF.